This T cell receptor (beta chain) was recovered during a study of cytomegalovirus exposure and HLA in healthy donors. Points from the study as a whole: Cytomegalovirus-associated TCR beta chains were listed, numbering 150 to 200. In the analysis, some V segments, TRBV6-2 and TRBV6-3 included, were excluded as indistinguishable. When analyzed later, a missense DCLRE1C variant was found to be linked to TCR beta V- and J-gene trimming.

The PCR contained 60 Vbeta and 13 Jbeta primers. Methods used by the authors: A follow-up analysis tallied about 80 million unique TCR beta chains, about 11 million shared. The assay was immunoSEQ multiplex PCR, and TCRdb's table has in-frame clones only and misses some. Clonal size and the V and J genes are those of that table, whereas D and trimming came from the DNA. This sample has 180,000 or so clones; 75% to 90% occur once, and the top ten carry 1.3% to 1.5%. As regards this clone: Its antigen is still unknown.

Trimming took off 2 bases at V and 1 base at J, with 13 bases between the two ends. CDR1 SEHNR and CDR2 FQNEAQ come from the germline V gene (reference sequence). The CDR3 sequence is 16 residues long. This clonotype originated in a girl aged 10 to 17 in good health and CMV-seropositive. J is TRBJ2-3 and V is TRBV7-9; D ambiguous. The specimen sequenced was PBMCs. CDR3 DNA sequence: TGTGCCAGCAGCTTACCCGGTGATCAAGGCACAGATACGCAGTATTTT. Protein product: CASSLPGDQGTDTQYF.